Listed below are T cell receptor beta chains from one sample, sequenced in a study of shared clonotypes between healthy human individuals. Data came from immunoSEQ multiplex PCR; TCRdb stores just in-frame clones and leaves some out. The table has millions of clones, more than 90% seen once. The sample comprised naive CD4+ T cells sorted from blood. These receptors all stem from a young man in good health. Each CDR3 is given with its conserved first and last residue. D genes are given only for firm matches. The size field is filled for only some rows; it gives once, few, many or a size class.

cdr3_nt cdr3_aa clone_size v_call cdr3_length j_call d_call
TGTGCCAGCAGCCAGGGGTCTAGCGGGGGGACCACCACAGATACGCAGTATTTT CASSQGSSGGTTTDTQYF NA TRBV4-2 18 TRBJ2-3 TRBD2
TGTGCCTGGAGTGAGAGGGCCTTCGCCCACGAGCAGTACTTC CAWSERAFAHEQYF NA TRBV30 14 TRBJ2-7 NA
TGTGCCAGCAGCAGTGGGGGCGGGACTAGGGACAATGAGCAGTTCTTC CASSSGGGTRDNEQFF NA TRBV9 16 TRBJ2-1 TRBD2
TGCGCCAGCAGCCAAGACGAACTACTAGCGGGAGCATCAGATACGCAGTATTTT CASSQDELLAGASDTQYF NA TRBV4-1 18 TRBJ2-3 TRBD2
TGTGCCAGCTTACAGGACAGGGCCAAGGACACTGAAGCTTTCTTT CASLQDRAKDTEAFF NA TRBV18 15 TRBJ1-1 TRBD1
TGCGCCAGCAGCCAAATGGGACAGTATGGCTACACCTTC CASSQMGQYGYTF NA TRBV4-1 13 TRBJ1-2 TRBD1
TGCGCCAGCAGCCCAAACAGGGGCAAAAACTATGGCTACACCTTC CASSPNRGKNYGYTF NA TRBV4-1 15 TRBJ1-2 TRBD1
TGTGCCTGGAGCGATAATTCACCCCTCCACTTT CAWSDNSPLHF NA TRBV30 11 TRBJ1-6 NA
TGCAGTGCTAGAGACCGTCGGGTAGCTTTCTTT CSARDRRVAFF NA TRBV20-1 11 TRBJ1-1 NA
TGCGCCAGCAGCTTGTCTCGGGTTGGGACAGCTACTAATGAAAAACTGTTTTTT CASSLSRVGTATNEKLFF NA TRBV5-1 18 TRBJ1-4 TRBD1
TGTGCCAGCAGCCAACTTGGTGAGGTTGGGGAGCTGTTTTTT CASSQLGEVGELFF NA TRBV2 14 TRBJ2-2 NA
TGTGCCAGCAGGATCGGGAATGAGCAGTTCTTC CASRIGNEQFF NA TRBV2 11 TRBJ2-1 NA
TGTGCTAGCAGCTTGGGGACTAGGGCCCACAATGAGCAGTTCTTC CASSLGTRAHNEQFF NA TRBV7-7 15 TRBJ2-1 TRBD2
TGTGCCAGCAGCTTAATGGGGTTGAACACTGAAGCTTTCTTT CASSLMGLNTEAFF NA TRBV7-2 14 TRBJ1-1 NA
TGTGCCAGCTCACCAGGAGCCTACGAGCAGTACTTC CASSPGAYEQYF NA TRBV18 12 TRBJ2-7 NA
TGTGCCAGCACGCGAGATCCTGGGTCACCCCTCCACTTT CASTRDPGSPLHF NA TRBV6-5 13 TRBJ1-6 NA
TGTGCCAGCAGAGACAGGGGAATGAACACTGAAGCTTTCTTT CASRDRGMNTEAFF NA TRBV27 14 TRBJ1-1 TRBD1
TGTGCCAGCAGCACTGACAGGAAAGGGCTGTTTTTT CASSTDRKGLFF NA TRBV7-2 12 TRBJ2-2 NA
TGTGCCAGCAGCTTCCCGACTAGCGGGGGGGTCTACGAGCAGTACTTC CASSFPTSGGVYEQYF NA TRBV11-2 16 TRBJ2-7 TRBD2
TGTGCCAGCAGTGAAGCGGGGAGGGGGGCAATGGGCAATCAGCCCCAGCATTTT CASSEAGRGAMGNQPQHF NA TRBV6-1 18 TRBJ1-5 NA
TGTGCCAGCACCTCGACGGGTGTGATAGACCAAGAACTGTTTTTT CASTSTGVIDQELFF NA TRBV7-9 15 TRBJ1-4 NA
TGTGCCAGCACAAAGGGGCAGTTTTACATTGGGGACGAGCAGTACTTC CASTKGQFYIGDEQYF NA TRBV2 16 TRBJ2-7 NA
TGCGCCAGCAGCCAAGAGGTAGCCAGAGAGCAGTTCTTC CASSQEVAREQFF NA TRBV4-1 13 TRBJ2-1 NA
TGTGCTAGTGGTTTGGTAAGGGGCCAGGGGGACTACGAGCAGTACTTC CASGLVRGQGDYEQYF NA TRBV12-5 16 TRBJ2-7 TRBD1
TGTGCCAGTAGTACAGACAGGGGGGGATCACCCCTCCACTTT CASSTDRGGSPLHF once TRBV19 14 TRBJ1-6 TRBD1
TGTGCCAGCACTCCCCCGAGGGGACGTAGCTCTGGGGCCAACGTCCTGACTTTC CASTPPRGRSSGANVLTF NA TRBV25-1 18 TRBJ2-6 NA
TGCAGCGTTACCGGGACCTTAGGCACTGAAGCTTTCTTT CSVTGTLGTEAFF NA TRBV29-1 13 TRBJ1-1 NA
TGTGCCAGCAGCCCTAGCGGGGGGGGATACAATGAGCAGTTCTTC CASSPSGGGYNEQFF NA TRBV11-2 15 TRBJ2-1 TRBD2
TGCAGCGCTGAGACAGGGGGACGAGAGCAGTACTTC CSAETGGREQYF once TRBV29-1 12 TRBJ2-7 TRBD1
TGCGCCAGCAGCCAAGAGGGACAGGGGACCCAGTACTTC CASSQEGQGTQYF NA TRBV4-3 13 TRBJ2-5 TRBD1
TGTGCCTGGACTGGGGACAAAGACTATGGCTACACCTTC CAWTGDKDYGYTF once TRBV30 13 TRBJ1-2 NA
TGTGCCAGCAGGGGGACAGGAAACTATGGCTACACCTTC CASRGTGNYGYTF NA TRBV2 13 TRBJ1-2 TRBD1
TGTGCCAGCGGCCGGGACAGGAGCTCCTACGAGCAGTACTTC CASGRDRSSYEQYF once TRBV6-6 14 TRBJ2-7 TRBD1
TGTGCCAGCAGTTACGGGTTAACGAACACCGGGGAGCTGTTTTTT CASSYGLTNTGELFF NA TRBV6-5 15 TRBJ2-2 NA
TGTGCCAGCAGCTTTCCCGCAGCCAGATACAATGAGCAGTTCTTC CASSFPAARYNEQFF once TRBV7-9 15 TRBJ2-1 NA
TGTGCCAGCAGCTTAGATGGAAAGGGTGTGGAGCCCCAGCATTTT CASSLDGKGVEPQHF NA TRBV7-3 15 TRBJ1-5 NA
TGTGCCAGCAGTAAGGACAGGCCGGAGACCCAGTACTTC CASSKDRPETQYF NA TRBV2 13 TRBJ2-5 TRBD1
TGTGCCAGCAGCTCAGGAGGGGTGCGCAATGAAAAACTGTTTTTT CASSSGGVRNEKLFF NA TRBV25-1 15 TRBJ1-4 NA
TGTGCCCGCTGGGAGAACTATGGCTACACCTTC CARWENYGYTF few TRBV7-2 11 TRBJ1-2 NA
TGTGCCAGCAGTGGCAGCGGGGGGCACCAAGAGACCCAGTACTTC CASSGSGGHQETQYF NA TRBV2 15 TRBJ2-5 TRBD2
TGTGCCAGCGGACAATACAGGGGGAGTTTCTCTGGGGCCAACGTCCTGACTTTC CASGQYRGSFSGANVLTF NA TRBV7-2 18 TRBJ2-6 TRBD1
TGTGCCAGCAGCCGGACCGGGACTACTCAAGAGACCCAGTACTTC CASSRTGTTQETQYF NA TRBV27 15 TRBJ2-5 TRBD2
TGTGCCAGTAGTGCACAGGGGATGGCTGGAAACACCATATATTTT CASSAQGMAGNTIYF NA TRBV19 15 TRBJ1-3 TRBD1
TGTGCCAGCAGCGAGGGTTTCACTGAAGCTTTCTTT CASSEGFTEAFF NA TRBV5-6 12 TRBJ1-1 NA
TGTGCCAGCAGCCCTGTTAGGGGGGGGTTCACAGATACGCAGTATTTT CASSPVRGGFTDTQYF NA TRBV5-6 16 TRBJ2-3 NA
TGTGCCAGCTCACCACCCTTCGGGACTAGCGGGACCAATGAGCAGTTCTTC CASSPPFGTSGTNEQFF NA TRBV18 17 TRBJ2-1 TRBD2
TGTGCCAGCAGCGCCCCGATGGGGAACACTGAAGCTTTCTTT CASSAPMGNTEAFF few TRBV2 14 TRBJ1-1 NA
TGTGCCAGCAGCTCAGGACTAGCGGGAAACGAGCAGTACTTC CASSSGLAGNEQYF NA TRBV7-2 14 TRBJ2-7 TRBD2
TGTGCCAGCAGCCCTAGCGGGAAGGGACAGGATGAGCAGTTCTTC CASSPSGKGQDEQFF NA TRBV6-6 15 TRBJ2-1 NA